The present T cell receptor beta chain was sequenced within a study of cytomegalovirus exposure and HLA in healthy donors. 60 Vbeta and 13 Jbeta primers were used in PCR. Profiled with immunoSEQ multiplex PCR; TCRdb holds only in-frame clones, not every one. The sample shows roughly 150,000 clones, around 79% of them seen only once. Germline V gene lookup returns CDR1 SEHNR and CDR2 FQNEAQ (reference sequence). CDR3 size: 15 residues. Trimming took 7 bases from V and 6 from J, leaving 22 bases between them. This clone occurred once. Sequenced sample: PBMCs. V usage is TRBV7-9 and J usage is TRBJ2-7, with D perhaps matching TRBD1 (5 bases). This sequence was found in a man aged 30 to 39 in good health and CMV-seropositive. CDR3 sequence reads: CASTLGLGAQVEQYF. In DNA form, the CDR3 reads TGTGCCAGCACCCTAGGCCTAGGGGCTCAGGTCGAGCAGTACTTC.